A selection of T cell receptor beta chains follows, all from one sample in a study of blood T cell repertoires in COVID-19. Libraries were prepared by immunoSEQ multiplex PCR; TCRdb keeps only in-frame clonotypes and omits some of them. The sample yields around 150,000 clones, roughly 87% seen once. The specimen sequenced was peripheral blood. Receptors originate from a woman aged 55-75 years who had recovered from COVID-19. Each CDR3 is given with its conserved first and last residue. Each record gives: clone size, V gene, J gene, CDR3 protein. Size is stated for part of the rows, as once, few or many counts, or as a class when the clone is expanded.

abundance: NA; v_gene: TRBV15; j_gene: TRBJ2-2; CDR3aa: CATSRDPGGQGGGELFF
abundance: NA; v_gene: TRBV28; j_gene: TRBJ2-5; CDR3aa: CASSPTWVAGETQYF
abundance: NA; v_gene: TRBV27; j_gene: TRBJ1-6; CDR3aa: CASSYRGNSPLHF
abundance: NA; v_gene: TRBV7-9; j_gene: TRBJ1-5; CDR3aa: CASSPGGVGVGNQPQHF
abundance: few; v_gene: TRBV6-1; j_gene: TRBJ2-7; CDR3aa: CASVKGKQVSYEQYF
abundance: NA; v_gene: TRBV3-1/TRBV3-2; j_gene: TRBJ1-4; CDR3aa: CASSQGQGDGKLFF
abundance: NA; v_gene: TRBV11-3; j_gene: TRBJ2-3; CDR3aa: CASSKGYSGGTSTDTQYF
abundance: many; v_gene: TRBV28; j_gene: TRBJ1-2; CDR3aa: CASSLVGGIYGYTF
abundance: NA; v_gene: TRBV5-1; j_gene: TRBJ2-5; CDR3aa: CASSRTSQSQETQYF
abundance: NA; v_gene: TRBV5-4; j_gene: TRBJ1-2; CDR3aa: CASSGPSAGINYGYTF
abundance: NA; v_gene: TRBV2; j_gene: TRBJ2-2; CDR3aa: CASSRDYITGELFF
abundance: few; v_gene: TRBV4-1; j_gene: TRBJ1-1; CDR3aa: CASSLTAGTANTEAFF
abundance: once; v_gene: TRBV28; j_gene: TRBJ1-4; CDR3aa: CASSDTGGVLFF
abundance: NA; v_gene: TRBV10-3; j_gene: TRBJ1-2; CDR3aa: CAISVGTGPPGGGYTF
abundance: NA; v_gene: TRBV7-9; j_gene: TRBJ1-5; CDR3aa: CASSLGALGLEPQHF
abundance: NA; v_gene: TRBV24-1; j_gene: TRBJ1-2; CDR3aa: CATSDPTDYGYTF
abundance: NA; v_gene: TRBV11-3; j_gene: TRBJ2-5; CDR3aa: CASSLGSETQYF
abundance: few; v_gene: TRBV6-1; j_gene: TRBJ2-3; CDR3aa: CASSGTGGTLSTDTQYF
abundance: NA; v_gene: TRBV28; j_gene: TRBJ1-6; CDR3aa: CASSLEGGGRSKYVTLHF
abundance: NA; v_gene: TRBV19; j_gene: TRBJ1-4; CDR3aa: CASSIVGTGTEKLFF
abundance: NA; v_gene: TRBV6-5; j_gene: TRBJ1-2; CDR3aa: CASSNRQENYGYTF
abundance: NA; v_gene: TRBV28; j_gene: TRBJ1-2; CDR3aa: CASSFGGVLSYGYTF
abundance: few; v_gene: TRBV5-8; j_gene: TRBJ1-3; CDR3aa: CASSLRRASGNTIYF
abundance: NA; v_gene: TRBV5-1; j_gene: TRBJ2-3; CDR3aa: CASSLGQRSTDTQYF
abundance: NA; v_gene: TRBV11-2; j_gene: TRBJ2-3; CDR3aa: CASSRDREGDTQYF
abundance: NA; v_gene: TRBV7-9; j_gene: TRBJ2-5; CDR3aa: CASSLGQQETQYF
abundance: NA; v_gene: TRBV10-3; j_gene: TRBJ1-1; CDR3aa: CAISEILGQGGRTEAFF
abundance: NA; v_gene: TRBV28; j_gene: TRBJ2-2; CDR3aa: CASKQGNTGELFF
abundance: NA; v_gene: TRBV30; j_gene: TRBJ1-2; CDR3aa: CAWSQSPQGHYTF
abundance: NA; v_gene: TRBV27; j_gene: TRBJ1-2; CDR3aa: CASSSLNGRDGYTF
abundance: NA; v_gene: TRBV9; j_gene: TRBJ2-2; CDR3aa: CASSVVLGELFF
abundance: NA; v_gene: TRBV24-1; j_gene: TRBJ2-1; CDR3aa: CATSDPPGQGAVDEQFF
abundance: NA; v_gene: TRBV6-1; j_gene: TRBJ2-5; CDR3aa: CASSVRGAGVETQYF
abundance: few; v_gene: TRBV3-1/TRBV3-2; j_gene: TRBJ1-5; CDR3aa: CASSQDRAMHSNQPQHF
abundance: NA; v_gene: TRBV19; j_gene: TRBJ2-1; CDR3aa: CASRLDPGDEQFF
abundance: NA; v_gene: TRBV28; j_gene: TRBJ2-1; CDR3aa: CASRPGQSSYNEQFF
abundance: NA; v_gene: TRBV27; j_gene: TRBJ2-7; CDR3aa: CASSGTSGGWYEQYF
abundance: NA; v_gene: TRBV19; j_gene: TRBJ2-7; CDR3aa: CASSPGEGAGIPYEQYF
abundance: few; v_gene: TRBV29-1; j_gene: TRBJ2-5; CDR3aa: CSVEETGETQYF
abundance: NA; v_gene: TRBV7-6; j_gene: TRBJ1-3; CDR3aa: CASSSLLGHSGNTIYF
abundance: NA; v_gene: TRBV11-2; j_gene: TRBJ1-6; CDR3aa: CASSLNRTLSSPLHF
abundance: NA; v_gene: TRBV5-5; j_gene: TRBJ1-5; CDR3aa: CASSLDGTANQPQHF
abundance: few; v_gene: TRBV19; j_gene: TRBJ2-5; CDR3aa: CASSLRQDQETQYF
abundance: NA; v_gene: TRBV28; j_gene: TRBJ1-1; CDR3aa: CASGTGRVGGDTEAFF
abundance: NA; v_gene: TRBV10-3; j_gene: TRBJ2-3; CDR3aa: CAISALSDTDTQYF
abundance: few; v_gene: TRBV5-1; j_gene: TRBJ2-2; CDR3aa: CASSFPGTGGGELFF
abundance: NA; v_gene: TRBV4-3; j_gene: TRBJ2-1; CDR3aa: CASSQETGGYNEQFF
abundance: NA; v_gene: TRBV7-8; j_gene: TRBJ2-7; CDR3aa: CASSRGLEQYF
abundance: NA; v_gene: TRBV7-9; j_gene: TRBJ1-5; CDR3aa: CASSPFGAGAQPQHF
abundance: NA; v_gene: TRBV5-1; j_gene: TRBJ2-5; CDR3aa: CASGELIQETQYF
abundance: NA; v_gene: TRBV2; j_gene: TRBJ1-1; CDR3aa: CASSSRQGNTEAFF
abundance: NA; v_gene: TRBV2; j_gene: TRBJ1-1; CDR3aa: CASNNGQGTEAFF
abundance: NA; v_gene: TRBV7-9; j_gene: TRBJ2-7; CDR3aa: CASSLLAAAEQYF
abundance: many; v_gene: TRBV3-1/TRBV3-2; j_gene: TRBJ1-1; CDR3aa: CASSQAGQGNTEAFF